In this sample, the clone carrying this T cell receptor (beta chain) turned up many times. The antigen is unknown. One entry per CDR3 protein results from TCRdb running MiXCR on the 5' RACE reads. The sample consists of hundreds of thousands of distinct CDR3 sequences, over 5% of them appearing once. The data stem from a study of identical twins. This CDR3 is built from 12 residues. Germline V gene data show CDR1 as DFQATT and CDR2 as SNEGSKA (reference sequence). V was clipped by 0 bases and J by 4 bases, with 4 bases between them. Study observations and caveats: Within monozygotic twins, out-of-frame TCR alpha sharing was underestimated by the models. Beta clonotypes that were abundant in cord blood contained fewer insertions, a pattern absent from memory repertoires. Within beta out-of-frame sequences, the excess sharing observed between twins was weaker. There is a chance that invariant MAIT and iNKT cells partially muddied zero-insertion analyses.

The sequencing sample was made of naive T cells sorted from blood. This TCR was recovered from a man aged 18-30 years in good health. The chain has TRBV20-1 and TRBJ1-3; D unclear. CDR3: CSARDPGNTIYF. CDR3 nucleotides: TGCAGTGCTAGAGATCCAGGAAACACCATATATTTT.